The 3 T cell receptor beta chains presented below share a single source sample, sequenced in a study of CD8+CD57+ T cells in acquired aplastic anemia (dated by TCRdb to the late 2010s). Sequencing was performed on an Illumina HiSeq 2000. Genomic DNA was used as template for profiling of TCR beta VDJ combinations and CDR3 sequences. In TCRdb, the public reads were trimmed at Q25 with fastp and aligned with MiXCR, with productive beta chains retained. Rows are combined by CDR3 protein, so each entry shows the most common genes and DNA. In all, the sample holds about 81,000 distinct CDR3 sequences, and about half of those were seen once. The ten biggest clones cover approximately 61% of the sample. Input material: sorted CD4+, CD8+, or CD8+CD57+ T cells (not recorded which) from PBMCs. Receptor source: a human donor in good health, serving as a control.

This sequence joins TRBV12-3 or TRBV12-4 and TRBJ2-7; D is uncertain. V was clipped by 3 bases and J by 7 bases, with 10 bases between them. The CDR3 is 12 amino acids. CDR3 sequence reads: CASSFGGPEQYF. As DNA, the CDR3 is TGTGCCAGCAGTTTCGGCGGTCCAGAGCAGTACTTC.

This chain joins TRBV7-2 and TRBJ1-2, with TRBD1 as a possible D gene (5 bases). The CDR3 contains 13 residues. V shed 5 bases and J shed 5 bases, with 12 bases lying between them. Germline CDR1 reads SGHTA; CDR2 reads FQGNSA. CDR3 loop: CASSQGTYYGYTF. Here the CDR3 DNA reads TGTGCCAGCAGCCAAGGGACTTATTATGGCTACACCTTC.

The chain couples TRBV5-6 to TRBJ1-2; no reliable D call. V gave up 3 bases and J gave up 4 bases, with 10 bases separating them. This CDR3 has 13 amino acids. Germline CDR1 reads SGHDT; CDR2 reads YYEEEE. The CDR3 loop reads CASSSIEAYGYTF. The DNA for the CDR3 is TGTGCCAGCAGCTCTATCGAGGCCTATGGCTACACCTTC.